The rows below give T cell receptor beta chains drawn from one sample of a study of blood T cell repertoires in COVID-19. The table came from immunoSEQ multiplex PCR; TCRdb's copy has only in-frame clones and leaves some out. The table records a few hundred thousand clones, about 90% of them present only once. Material: PBMCs or T cells enriched from blood (not recorded which). These receptors came from a woman in her twenties or thirties who had recovered from COVID-19. Each CDR3 is given with its conserved first and last residue. The order of the fields is D gene, V gene, clone size, J gene, CDR3 protein, CDR3 DNA. The D gene is left open where the match is weak. Clone sizes are given selectively: once, few, many, or a class where the clone is expanded.

d_gene: TRBD2; v_gene: TRBV6-2/TRBV6-3; abundance: NA; j_gene: TRBJ2-7; CDR3aa: CASSASGLGLSYEQYF; CDR3nt: TGTGCCAGCAGTGCTAGCGGTTTAGGGCTCTCCTACGAGCAGTACTTC
d_gene: TRBD2; v_gene: TRBV28; abundance: NA; j_gene: TRBJ2-2; CDR3aa: CASSSFSGSRANTGELFF; CDR3nt: TGTGCCAGCAGTTCCTTCAGCGGGAGCAGGGCGAACACCGGGGAGCTGTTTTTT
d_gene: NA; v_gene: TRBV4-1; abundance: NA; j_gene: TRBJ1-5; CDR3aa: CASSQGPGGQPQHF; CDR3nt: TGCGCCAGCAGCCAAGGGCCCGGGGGTCAGCCCCAGCATTTT
d_gene: TRBD1; v_gene: TRBV19; abundance: once; j_gene: TRBJ1-2; CDR3aa: CASSIDEGTGGTYGYTF; CDR3nt: TGTGCCAGTAGTATAGATGAAGGGACAGGGGGCACCTATGGCTACACCTTC
d_gene: TRBD2; v_gene: TRBV5-1; abundance: once; j_gene: TRBJ2-1; CDR3aa: CASSLGFGTSGIGEQFF; CDR3nt: TGCGCCAGCAGCTTGGGTTTTGGGACTAGCGGGATTGGTGAGCAGTTCTTC
d_gene: TRBD2; v_gene: TRBV6-5; abundance: NA; j_gene: TRBJ2-1; CDR3aa: CATGLGGRGNEQFF; CDR3nt: TGTGCCACCGGGCTGGGAGGGAGAGGTAATGAGCAGTTCTTC
d_gene: NA; v_gene: TRBV11-2; abundance: NA; j_gene: TRBJ2-1; CDR3aa: CASSLNTALENEQFF; CDR3nt: TGTGCCAGCAGCTTAAACACAGCCCTCGAAAATGAGCAGTTCTTC
d_gene: TRBD2; v_gene: TRBV5-4; abundance: NA; j_gene: TRBJ2-2; CDR3aa: CASSLVSGGAEGELFF; CDR3nt: TGTGCCAGCAGCTTGGTTAGCGGGGGGGCCGAAGGGGAGCTGTTTTTT
d_gene: TRBD1; v_gene: TRBV28; abundance: NA; j_gene: TRBJ1-2; CDR3aa: CASGQGVYGYTF; CDR3nt: TGTGCGTCCGGACAGGGGGTTTATGGCTACACCTTC
d_gene: NA; v_gene: TRBV7-8; abundance: NA; j_gene: TRBJ1-1; CDR3aa: CASSEMNTEAFF; CDR3nt: TGTGCCAGCAGCGAGATGAACACTGAAGCTTTCTTT
d_gene: TRBD1; v_gene: TRBV19; abundance: NA; j_gene: TRBJ2-3; CDR3aa: CASRLGTGGTDTQYF; CDR3nt: TGTGCCAGTCGCCTTGGGACAGGAGGCACAGATACGCAGTATTTT